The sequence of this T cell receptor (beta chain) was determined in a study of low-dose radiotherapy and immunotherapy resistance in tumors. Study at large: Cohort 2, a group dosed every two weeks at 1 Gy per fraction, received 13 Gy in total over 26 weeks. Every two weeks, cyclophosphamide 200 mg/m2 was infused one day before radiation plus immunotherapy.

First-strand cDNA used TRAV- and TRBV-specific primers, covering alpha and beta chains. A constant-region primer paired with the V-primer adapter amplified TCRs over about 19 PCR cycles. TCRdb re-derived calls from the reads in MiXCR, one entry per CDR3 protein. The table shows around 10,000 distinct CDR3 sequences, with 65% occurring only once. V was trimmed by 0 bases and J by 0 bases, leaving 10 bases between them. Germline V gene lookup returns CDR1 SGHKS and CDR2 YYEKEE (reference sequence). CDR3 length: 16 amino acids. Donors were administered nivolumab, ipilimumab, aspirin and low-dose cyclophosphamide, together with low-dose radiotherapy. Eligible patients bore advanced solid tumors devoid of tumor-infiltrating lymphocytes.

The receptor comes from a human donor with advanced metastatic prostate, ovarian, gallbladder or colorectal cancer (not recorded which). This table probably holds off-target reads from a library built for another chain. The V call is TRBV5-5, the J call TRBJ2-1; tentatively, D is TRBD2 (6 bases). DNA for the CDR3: TGTGCCAGCAGCTTGGCCAGCGGGCGCTCCTACAATGAGCAGTTCTTC. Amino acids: CASSLASGRSYNEQFF.